This T cell receptor (beta chain) comes out of a study of control samples from healthy donors and cancer patients. Germline-derived CDR1 and CDR2 are MDHEN and SYDVKM. V dropped 2 bases and J dropped 3; count of bases not matched to a gene: 4. The CDR3 length is 15 residues. Sequenced by immunoSEQ multiplex PCR; TCRdb stores in-frame clones only, minus some. The data hold about 170,000 clones, with 91% observed a single time. Input material: blood. V and J are TRBV28 and TRBJ1-2; 9 positions agree with TRBD1. This TCR was recovered from a woman aged 25 to 39 in good health. The CDR3 is CASSLTRDRDYGYTF. The DNA for the CDR3 is TGTGCCAGCAGTTTAACCCGGGACAGGGACTATGGCTACACCTTC.